A selection of T cell receptor beta chains follows, all from one sample in a study of shared clonotypes between healthy human individuals. Clones were sequenced by immunoSEQ multiplex PCR, and TCRdb holds only the in-frame ones, with some missing. The data show approximately 980,000 clones, roughly 72% seen once. The specimen was memory CD4+ T cells sorted from blood. The receptors derive from a man aged 18 to 30 in good health. Both conserved end residues are part of each CDR3.

j_gene: TRBJ1-1; v_gene: TRBV5-4; len: 14; CDR3aa: CASSSLTVNTEAFF
j_gene: TRBJ2-5; v_gene: TRBV7-8; len: 18; CDR3aa: CASREDRGYSSYQETQYF
j_gene: TRBJ2-7; v_gene: TRBV9; len: 15; CDR3aa: CASSAGGLTGYEQYF
j_gene: TRBJ2-4; v_gene: TRBV7-8; len: 16; CDR3aa: CASSLGPRLAGGYSYF
j_gene: TRBJ2-7; v_gene: TRBV27; len: 11; CDR3aa: CATLWRREQYF
j_gene: TRBJ1-3; v_gene: TRBV30; len: 17; CDR3aa: CAWSGKAGTGWENTIYF
j_gene: TRBJ1-5; v_gene: TRBV15; len: 16; CDR3aa: CATSTPSGAGNQPQHF
j_gene: TRBJ1-1; v_gene: TRBV4-2; len: 17; CDR3aa: CASREDRVWGLNTEAFF
j_gene: TRBJ2-1; v_gene: TRBV4-1; len: 19; CDR3aa: CASSQRLITSGRIYNEQFF
j_gene: TRBJ2-4; v_gene: TRBV5-6; len: 16; CDR3aa: CASSFGQGLAKNIQYF
j_gene: TRBJ2-7; v_gene: TRBV5-1; len: 14; CDR3aa: CASSPLGGNNEQYF
j_gene: TRBJ2-2; v_gene: TRBV9; len: 16; CDR3aa: CASRPGLAGVTGELFF
j_gene: TRBJ2-1; v_gene: TRBV2; len: 14; CDR3aa: CASSEQSLALEQFF
j_gene: TRBJ1-1; v_gene: TRBV10-3; len: 14; CDR3aa: CATQDRGMNTEAFF
j_gene: TRBJ1-4; v_gene: TRBV6-1; len: 15; CDR3aa: CASNIQGAQNEKLFF
j_gene: TRBJ2-5; v_gene: TRBV5-6; len: 15; CDR3aa: CASSLRAGGQETQYF
j_gene: TRBJ1-1; v_gene: TRBV18; len: 15; CDR3aa: CASSPLSQTLTEAFF
j_gene: TRBJ2-7; v_gene: TRBV30; len: 12; CDR3aa: CAWSPTSYEQYF
j_gene: TRBJ2-5; v_gene: TRBV30; len: 14; CDR3aa: CAWIPGQGVETQYF
j_gene: TRBJ1-3; v_gene: TRBV11-3; len: 19; CDR3aa: CASRQRKEASQVSGNTIYF
j_gene: TRBJ2-3; v_gene: TRBV4-1; len: 18; CDR3aa: CASSQEVGSGRATDTQYF
j_gene: TRBJ1-4; v_gene: TRBV2; len: 14; CDR3aa: CASSELQINEKLFF
j_gene: TRBJ1-5; v_gene: TRBV6-5; len: 14; CDR3aa: CASSPEQGAQPQHF
j_gene: TRBJ1-6; v_gene: TRBV6-6; len: 15; CDR3aa: CASSPPPGTNSPLHF
j_gene: TRBJ1-5; v_gene: TRBV7-2; len: 15; CDR3aa: CASSSGGGYNQPQHF
j_gene: TRBJ1-5; v_gene: TRBV18; len: 15; CDR3aa: CASSPNGGGNQPQHF
j_gene: TRBJ1-5; v_gene: TRBV27; len: 12; CDR3aa: CASSLPGLPQHF
j_gene: TRBJ2-3; v_gene: TRBV5-1; len: 17; CDR3aa: CASSYGTSGISTDTQYF
j_gene: TRBJ2-5; v_gene: TRBV27; len: 14; CDR3aa: CASGFGALQETQYF
j_gene: TRBJ2-3; v_gene: TRBV10-3; len: 14; CDR3aa: CAISSGGFTDTQYF